These 9 T cell receptor beta chains were all obtained from the same sample, sequenced in a study of cytomegalovirus exposure and HLA in healthy donors (dated 2017 in TCRdb). Libraries were made using the immunoSEQ multiplex PCR assay. For the multiplex PCR, a mixture combining 60 forward primers for TCR Vbeta segments and 13 reverse primers for TCR Jbeta segments was used. The table comes from immuneACCESS by way of TCRdb, which keeps in-frame sequences with V and J called. Part of the clones is missing from these tables; in studies checked, under half for an unresolved V gene and the rest for unknown reasons. This sample is represented by 150,000 to 200,000 clones; around 76% of them were singletons. Roughly 1.9% of the sample comes from the top ten. Sequences were obtained from PBMCs. The receptors come from a woman aged 30 to 39 in good health and CMV-seropositive.

This clone has more than one count but fewer than ten. The chain uses TRBV11-2 and TRBJ1-2, with TRBD1 identical over 7 bases. Germline V gene data show CDR1 as SGHAT and CDR2 as FQNNGV. The ends lost 0 bases at V and 0 bases at J; junction bases unmatched: 4. This CDR3 region has 16 residues. The CDR3 loop reads CASSLDPGTANYGYTF. For the CDR3, the DNA is TGTGCCAGCAGCTTAGACCCCGGGACAGCTAACTATGGCTACACCTTC.

The genes are TRBV5-4 and TRBJ2-5; D possibly corresponds to TRBD2 (5 bases). The CDR3 covers 14 residues. Germline lookup yields CDR1 SGHNT and CDR2 YYREEE (reference sequence). The V and J ends lost 0 bases and 7 bases respectively, with 13 bases between them. In DNA form, the CDR3 reads TGTGCCAGCAGCTTGGAGAGGGCGGAGGTGACCCAGTACTTC. Its protein is CASSLERAEVTQYF.

The genes are TRBV7-2 and TRBJ2-2, with D hard to call. The germline gives CDR1 SGHTA, CDR2 FQGNSA. The CDR3 is 15 amino acids. Trimming removed 1 base at V and 0 bases at J, with 6 bases between. CDR3: CASSLVRTNTGELFF. CDR3 DNA sequence: TGTGCCAGCAGCTTAGTCAGAACGAACACCGGGGAGCTGTTTTTT.

This chain's CDR3 is CASSQSRGGGQFF. Written as DNA, the CDR3 is TGCGCCAGCAGCCAGTCCCGTGGGGGGGGGCAGTTCTTC. The chain is built from TRBV4-1 and TRBJ2-1; 7 bases align to TRBD2. The length of the CDR3 is 13 residues. With V trimmed by 3 bases and J by 12 bases, 8 bases remained unmatched. Germline V gene lookup returns CDR1 MGHRA and CDR2 YSYEKL.

The V and J genes are TRBV9 and TRBJ1-5; 7 bases are a match to TRBD1. Losses at the gene ends were 0 bases for V and 7 bases for J; bases not matched to a gene: 4. The germline V gene encodes CDR1 SGDLS and CDR2 YYNGEE. CDR3 size: 14 residues. This chain's CDR3 is CASSVGQGGQPQHF. The CDR3 DNA sequence: TGTGCCAGCAGCGTAGGACAGGGCGGGCAGCCCCAGCATTTT.

The J gene is TRBJ2-7, the V gene TRBV7-2; D unclear. The length of the CDR3 is 15 residues. Germline V gene lookup returns CDR1 SGHTA and CDR2 FQGNSA. V was cut by 5 bases and J by 6 bases, with 20 bases left in between. CDR3 sequence reads: CASSLRGPSLSEQYF. DNA for the CDR3: TGTGCCAGCAGCCTCCGCGGTCCCTCTCTCTCCGAGCAGTACTTC.

The chain uses TRBV5-1 and TRBJ2-3; 9 bases fit TRBD1. V shed 4 bases and J 3 bases; nucleotides not matched to a gene: 3. CDR1 SGHRS and CDR2 YFSETQ come from the germline V gene. The CDR3 loop spans 14 amino acids. The CDR3 here is CASSTGQGTDTQYF. CDR3 nucleotide sequence: TGCGCCAGCAGCACAGGACAGGGGACAGATACGCAGTATTTT.

This chain links TRBV7-9 with TRBJ2-3; 15 nucleotides line up with TRBD2. V was pared by 7 bases and J by 7 bases, with 3 bases of the junction left unmatched. This CDR3 region has 14 residues. Germline V gene sequence: CDR1 SEHNR, CDR2 FQNEAQ (reference sequence). As DNA, the CDR3 is TGTGCCAGCACGGGACTAGCGGGGGGAAATACGCAGTATTTT. It specifies CASTGLAGGNTQYF.

The chain employs TRBV9 and TRBJ2-7; D may be TRBD1 (6 bases). Deletions cut 0 bases from V and 5 bases from J, with 15 bases between. The CDR3 contains 15 residues. Germline V gene lookup returns CDR1 SGDLS and CDR2 YYNGEE. The CDR3 loop reads CASSVVCRRGNEQYF. The DNA for the CDR3 is TGTGCCAGCAGCGTAGTTTGCCGCAGGGGAAACGAGCAGTACTTC. Complete variable domain (other parts from reference TRBV9 and TRBJ2-7): DSGVTQTPKHLITATGQRVTLRCSPRSGDLSVYWYQQSLDQGLQFLIQYYNGEERAKGNILERFSAQQFPDLHSELNLSSLELGDSALYFCASSVVCRRGNEQYFGPGTRLTVT.